This T cell receptor (beta chain) was captured by sequencing in a study of vaccination and CD4 T cells after COVID-19. For the study at large: Post-diagnosis, post-COVID samples were collected after a median approximately three months, ranging 35 to 161. Treatment of control cultures consisted of a CEFX pool, an HIV-1 Nef pool, or no peptide. Findings and limits, study-wide: The rise in median SARS-CoV-2-reactive clonotypes, from around 20 to 38, was not significant.

Germline V gene data show CDR1 as DFQATT and CDR2 as SNEGSKA (reference sequence). This CDR3 is built from 16 residues. V lost 0 bases, J lost 0 bases, and 14 bases lay in between. Notes on this clonotype: Its target is not known.

The Oncomine TCR Beta short-read assay was applied to DNA of cultured CD4+ T cells. MiXCR, applied by TCRdb to the PCR reads, yields one record per CDR3 protein. The sample lists about 20,000 distinct CDR3 sequences; around 42% were seen once. Treatment denoted: approximately 9-day PBMC culture with coronavirus spike peptide pools or control peptides (ViraFEST assay). This receptor was obtained from a human donor who had recovered from COVID-19. Input material: CD4+ T cells from blood, cultured in vitro. This sequence joins TRBV20-1 and TRBJ1-1; D possibly corresponds to TRBD1 (5 bases). CDR3 protein: CSAREGRGVMNTEAFF. The CDR3 DNA sequence: TGCAGTGCTAGAGAGGGACGGGGAGTGATGAACACTGAAGCTTTCTTT.